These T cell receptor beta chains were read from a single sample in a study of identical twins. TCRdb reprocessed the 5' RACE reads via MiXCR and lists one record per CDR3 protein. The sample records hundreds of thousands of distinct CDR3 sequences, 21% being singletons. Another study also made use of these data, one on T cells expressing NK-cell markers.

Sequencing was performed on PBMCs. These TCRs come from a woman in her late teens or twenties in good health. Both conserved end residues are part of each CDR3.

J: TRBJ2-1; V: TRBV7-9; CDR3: CASSPSTHNEQFF
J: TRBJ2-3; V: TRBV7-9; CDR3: CASSPTRPDTQYF
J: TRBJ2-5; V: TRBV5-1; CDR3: CASSLEQGKETQYF
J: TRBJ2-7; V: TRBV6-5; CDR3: CASSSHEYGEQYF
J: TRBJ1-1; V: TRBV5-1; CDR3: CASSLGAGDATEAFF
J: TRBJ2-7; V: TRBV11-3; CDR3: CASSLGGGASEQYF
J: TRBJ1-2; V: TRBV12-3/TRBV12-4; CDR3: CASTHRDREYGYTF
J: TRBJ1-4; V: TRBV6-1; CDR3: CASRLQGATNEKLFF
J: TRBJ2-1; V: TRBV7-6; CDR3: CASSLAFSGEQFF
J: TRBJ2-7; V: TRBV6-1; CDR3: CASSTGVWYEQYF
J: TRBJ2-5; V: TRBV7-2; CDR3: CARGGLETQYF
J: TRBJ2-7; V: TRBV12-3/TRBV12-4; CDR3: CASSNLGPYYEQYF
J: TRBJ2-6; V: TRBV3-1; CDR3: CASSRYVSPSSVSGANVLTF
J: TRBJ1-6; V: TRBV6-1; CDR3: CASRRERSYNSPLHF
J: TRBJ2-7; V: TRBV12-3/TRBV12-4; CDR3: CASSLATRWEQYF
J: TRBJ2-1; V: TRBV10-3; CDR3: CASTSGGTHNEQFF
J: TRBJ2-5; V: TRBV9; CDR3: CASSAGTGGETQYF
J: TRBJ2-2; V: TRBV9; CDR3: CASSVGNTGELFF
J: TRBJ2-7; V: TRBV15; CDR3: CATSGGPSFSYEQYF
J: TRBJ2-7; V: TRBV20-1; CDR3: CSASGLVPYEQYF
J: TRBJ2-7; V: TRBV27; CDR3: CASSLHGGSYEQYF
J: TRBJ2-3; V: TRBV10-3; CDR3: CAISESSRAFSTDTQYF
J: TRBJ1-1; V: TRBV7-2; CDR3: CASSLRGGTVNTEAFF
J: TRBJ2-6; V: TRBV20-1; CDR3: CSAASSSGANVLTF
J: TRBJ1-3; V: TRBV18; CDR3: CASSQAQYSGNTIYF
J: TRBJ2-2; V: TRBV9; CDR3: CASSVVGNRGELFF
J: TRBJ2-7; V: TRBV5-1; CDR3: CASTGQGYEQYF
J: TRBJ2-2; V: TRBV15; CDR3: CATSGEREGTGELFF
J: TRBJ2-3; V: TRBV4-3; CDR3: CASSPRGQPTDTQYF
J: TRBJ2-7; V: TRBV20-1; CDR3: CSARSRARYEQYF
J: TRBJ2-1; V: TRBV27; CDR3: CASSGLAGENEQFF
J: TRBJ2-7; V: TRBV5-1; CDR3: CASTRDTDSYEQYF
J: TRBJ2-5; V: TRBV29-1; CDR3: CSVVVRGFEETQYF
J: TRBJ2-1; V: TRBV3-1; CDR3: CASSRTTGVSSYNEQFF
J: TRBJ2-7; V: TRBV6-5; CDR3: CASSYSKTSGNYEQYF
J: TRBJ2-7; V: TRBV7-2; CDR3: CASSSLGQTYEQYF
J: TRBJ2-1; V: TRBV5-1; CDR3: CASSSGTSGLSSYNEQFF
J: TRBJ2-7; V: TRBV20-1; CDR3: CSAREGPPPGEQYF
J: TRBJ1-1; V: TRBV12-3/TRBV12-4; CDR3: CASSGQGGMNTEAFF
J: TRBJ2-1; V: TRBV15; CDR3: CATSPPGTSGYNEQFF
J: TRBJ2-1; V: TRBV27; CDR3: CASSPDWSSYNEQFF
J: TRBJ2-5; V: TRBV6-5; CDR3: CASSYPGILETQYF
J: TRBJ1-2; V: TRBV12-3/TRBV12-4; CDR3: CASSPWDRVNGYTF
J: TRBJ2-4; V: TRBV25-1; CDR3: CASSLGGLQNIQYF
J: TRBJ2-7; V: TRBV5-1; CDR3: CASSLNHPYEQYF
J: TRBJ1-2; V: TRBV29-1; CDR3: CSVEWDRGLVYTF
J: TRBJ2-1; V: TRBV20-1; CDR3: CSARDRRGGRRNNEQFF
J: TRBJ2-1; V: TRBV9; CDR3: CASSPRLAGQGVNEQFF
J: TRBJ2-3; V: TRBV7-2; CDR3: CASSLVRELGTQYF